The clone carrying this T cell receptor beta chain was counted at least ten times. Its antigen remains unidentified. Thyroid ultrasound, orbital computed tomography, TRAb, serum thyroxine and clinical symptoms formed the basis of diagnosis. Beta-chain TCR CDR3 regions were amplified from RNA transcripts. The first-round RT-PCR employed HTBI primers together with the Qiagen OneStep RT-PCR kit. A multiplex PCR was then performed as the second round. TCRdb reanalysed the multiplex PCR reads using MiXCR and keeps one entry per CDR3 protein. The sample has about 500,000 distinct CDR3 sequences, just under 40% seen once; the top ten hold less than 4.5%. The CDR3 length is 17 residues. With 0 bases removed from V and 0 bases from J, the gap between germline ends came to 14 bases. From germline, CDR1 is KGHDR and CDR2 SFDVKD. This entry belongs to a study of Graves' ophthalmopathy and Graves' hyperthyroidism. Study-wide context: Being free of ophthalmopathy for 18 months of follow-up defined stable hyperthyroidism.

Overall study results and limits: Detected in blood as well were most expanded thyroid clonotypes with frequency above 0.001. Sensitivity of about 91% and specificity of around 80% were achieved when a 13-signature model separated ophthalmopathy from stable hyperthyroidism.

The sample taken for sequencing was peripheral blood or thyroid tissue (not recorded which). The sequence derives from an adult man with Graves' hyperthyroidism. This chain connects TRBV24-1 to TRBJ2-7; D is undetermined. The CDR3 spells CATSDLRAVHISYEQYF. CDR3 sequence (DNA): TGTGCCACCAGTGATTTGCGGGCAGTCCATATCTCCTACGAGCAGTACTTC.